This is a list of T cell receptor beta chains from one sample in a study of OX40 agonist ivuxolimab in advanced cancers. Data came from immunoSEQ multiplex PCR; TCRdb stores just in-frame clones and leaves some out. The table lists tens of thousands of clones, about 90% of them singletons. The sequencing used CD4+ or CD8+ T cells sorted from blood, collected in a trial of the OX40 agonist ivuxolimab. The receptors were sampled from an adult with an advanced solid tumor such as melanoma, head and neck, liver or kidney cancer. CDR3s include the opening cysteine and the closing phenylalanine or tryptophan. The D gene is left open where the match is weak.

J	D	V	CDR3
TRBJ1-5	-	TRBV11-2	CASSLGATGNQPQHF
TRBJ2-6	-	TRBV6-4	CASSDQPPGSGANVLTF
TRBJ1-5	-	TRBV18	CASSHGLLGGIDNQPQHF
TRBJ2-5	-	TRBV29-1	CSVGPGETQYF
TRBJ1-1	-	TRBV18	CASSPSLGTEAFF
-	-	TRBV14	CASSPFSYEQYF
TRBJ2-7	TRBD2	TRBV27	CASSPRGSGSSLGSYEQYF
TRBJ1-5	-	TRBV27	CASSPRWDRQPQHF
TRBJ2-5	-	TRBV5-1	CASSRTGVDETQYF
TRBJ2-4	-	TRBV27	CASRGIAKNIQYF
TRBJ2-7	-	TRBV6-6	CASSSRGSLAYEQYF
TRBJ1-1	-	TRBV6-5	CASRTLRAEAFF
TRBJ2-5	-	TRBV18	CASSPLGTRRETQYF
TRBJ2-7	TRBD2	TRBV14	CASSSRFYGAGVNEQYF
TRBJ2-1	-	TRBV19	CASSLGAYNEQFF
TRBJ2-7	TRBD1	TRBV5-1	CASSPTGEEQYF
TRBJ2-6	-	TRBV15	CATGNRVNSGANVLTF
TRBJ1-4	-	TRBV4-1	CASSARTVTNEKLFF
TRBJ2-3	TRBD2	TRBV2	CASNEGTSQDTQYF
TRBJ2-7	TRBD1	TRBV6-1	CASSDPGQGVFYEQYF
TRBJ2-7	-	TRBV6-5	CASSYSTGTVYEQYF
TRBJ1-1	TRBD1	TRBV19	CASSHRGLNTEAFF
TRBJ1-5	-	TRBV15	CATSRVIWQPQHF
TRBJ2-2	-	TRBV5-1	CASTDDSPNTGELFF
TRBJ2-7	-	TRBV28	CASSWAYYEQYF
TRBJ1-1	-	TRBV9	CASSAGRAGYTEAFF
TRBJ1-3	-	TRBV27	CASSSRVSGNTIYF
TRBJ2-2	-	TRBV2	CASSLLRGTGELFF
TRBJ2-7	TRBD1	TRBV2	CASSFGTGGAEQYF
TRBJ2-7	TRBD1	TRBV5-1	CASSSQGALDEQYF
TRBJ2-5	-	TRBV7-9	CASSLDESTQYF
TRBJ1-1	-	TRBV6-5	CASSLGGNVGTEAFF